This TCR beta chain was recovered during a study of cytomegalovirus exposure and HLA in healthy donors. PCR used 60 Vbeta primers and 13 Jbeta primers. Profiling relied on immunoSEQ multiplex PCR, and the TCRdb table lists in-frame clones only, not all of them. The repertoire table contains 25,000 to 35,000 clones. Germline V gives CDR1 KGHSH, CDR2 LQKENI. Trimming at V came to 0 bases and at J to 5 bases, leaving 7 bases not matched to a gene. The CDR3 is 18 amino acids. Material for sequencing was PBMCs. The sequence came from a man aged 40-50 years in good health and CMV-seronegative. The genes are TRBV18 and TRBJ2-7; 16 bases are shared with TRBD2. The CDR3 region is CASSPPGLAGGSVHEQYF. DNA of the CDR3: TGTGCCAGCTCACCACCGGGACTAGCGGGAGGGTCGGTCCACGAGCAGTACTTC.